Below, 10 T cell receptor beta chains from the same sample are listed, as sequenced in a study of cytomegalovirus exposure and HLA in healthy donors. PCR involved 60 Vbeta and 13 Jbeta primers. Sequencing was performed with immunoSEQ multiplex PCR; in TCRdb, only in-frame clones are kept and a portion is missing. The sample comprises around 150,000 clones, roughly 73% of which are singletons, and over 4% rests with the top ten. The sample was PBMCs. The receptors stem from a male donor in good health and CMV-seronegative.

Only one count was recorded for this clone. This chain connects TRBV5-1 to TRBJ1-1; a weak D match, TRBD1 (5 bases). The germline V gene has CDR1 SGHRS and CDR2 YFSETQ. The CDR3 runs to 17 residues. V lost 0 bases to trimming and J lost 2 bases, with 17 bases between them. DNA of the CDR3: TGCGCCAGCAGCTTGGTGGTGCCTGGGGGGGGAAACACTGAAGCTTTCTTT. Protein sequence: CASSLVVPGGGNTEAFF.

The chain couples TRBV11-2 to TRBJ2-5; D is perhaps TRBD1 (5 bases). This CDR3 has 15 amino acids. V shed 6 bases and J shed 1 base, with 15 bases lying between them. CDR1 and CDR2 from the germline V gene are SGHAT and FQNNGV. This CDR3 is CASSPTGHLQETQYF. The CDR3 DNA is TGTGCCAGCAGTCCCACCGGACATCTCCAAGAGACCCAGTACTTC.

This chain connects TRBV11-3 to TRBJ2-1; TRBD1 matches at 8 bases. Germline CDR1 and CDR2: SGHNT and YENEEA. V dropped 4 bases and J dropped 8; count of bases not matched to a gene: 16. CDR3 size: 17 residues. CDR3 amino acids: CASSYARTGPSEHEQFF. The CDR3 DNA reads as TGTGCCAGCAGCTACGCCCGGACAGGGCCGTCCGAGCATGAGCAGTTCTTC.

The V gene is TRBV4-1, the J gene TRBJ2-1; 12 bases match TRBD2. Germline trimming cut 4 bases from V and 10 bases from J; bases unmatched to any gene: 11. CDR1 MGHRA and CDR2 YSYEKL come from the germline V gene. This CDR3 has 16 residues. The chain's CDR3 is CASSPTSGGQQYEQFF. The DNA for the CDR3 is TGCGCCAGCAGCCCGACTAGCGGGGGTCAACAGTACGAGCAGTTCTTC.

This clone was recorded only once. V and J are TRBV28 and TRBJ1-5; D gene uncertain. Germline CDR1 is MDHEN and CDR2 is SYDVKM. CDR3 size: 14 residues. The germline V and J ends were trimmed by 1 base and 4 bases, with 8 bases remaining between them. This CDR3 reads CASSLSKENQPQHF. DNA of the CDR3: TGTGCCAGCAGTTTATCGAAGGAGAATCAGCCCCAGCATTTT.

The V call is TRBV7-9, the J call TRBJ2-5, with TRBD2 matching over 16 bases. The CDR3 extends over 18 amino acids. CDR1 and CDR2 (germline): SEHNR, FQNEAQ (reference sequence). J gave up 1 base and V 8 bases, and 10 bases lay outside the gene matches. Here the CDR3 DNA reads TGTGCCAGCCAACGGAGCGGGACTAGCGGGGGGGTCCAAGAGACCCAGTACTTC. It translates to CASQRSGTSGGVQETQYF.

V usage is TRBV2 and J usage is TRBJ2-5, with 10 bases identical to TRBD2. The J segment lost 5 bases and the V segment lost 0 bases, leaving 15 bases of the junction unmatched. The germline gives CDR1 SNHLY, CDR2 FYNNEI. The CDR3 spans 19 residues. The CDR3 spells CASSEARSASGSRAETQYF. The CDR3 DNA is TGTGCCAGCAGTGAAGCGCGATCGGCTAGCGGGAGTAGGGCGGAGACCCAGTACTTC.

V and J are TRBV5-1 and TRBJ2-3; 9 nucleotides match TRBD2. Germline CDR1 and CDR2: SGHRS and YFSETQ. The CDR3 runs 17 residues. The junction had 9 bases not matched to a gene; V was cut back by 0 bases and J by 4 bases. This CDR3 is CASSLERAGGPPDTQYF. The CDR3 DNA follows: TGCGCCAGCAGCTTGGAAAGGGCGGGGGGGCCGCCAGATACGCAGTATTTT. Complete variable domain (other parts from reference TRBV5-1 and TRBJ2-3): KAGVTQTPRYLIKTRGQQVTLSCSPISGHRSVSWYQQTPGQGLQFLFEYFSETQRNKGNFPGRFSGRQFSNSRSEMNVSTLELGDSALYLCASSLERAGGPPDTQYFGPGTRLTVL.

V usage is TRBV30 and J usage is TRBJ2-7; D unresolved. The CDR3 runs 12 residues. Germline CDR1 reads GTSNPN; CDR2 reads SVGIG (reference sequence). V shed 0 bases and J shed 4 bases, with 7 bases lying between them. The CDR3 coding sequence is TGTGCCTGGAGTGTTTTTTCTTACGAGCAGTACTTC. Translated, it gives CAWSVFSYEQYF.

The J gene is TRBJ1-6, the V gene TRBV5-5, with D possibly matching TRBD1 (6 bases). V lost 4 bases and J 4 bases, leaving 15 bases between the germline ends. Germline loops: CDR1 SGHKS, CDR2 YYEKEE (reference sequence). The CDR3 is 16 amino acids. The CDR3 DNA reads as TGTGCCAGCAGCCCTCCGGGACACCGATATAATTCACCCCTCCACTTT. Its protein product is CASSPPGHRYNSPLHF.